The rows below give T cell receptor beta chains drawn from one sample of a study of T cell repertoires in cytomegalovirus infection. Each CDR3 protein gets one entry after TCRdb re-called the reads with MiXCR. This repertoire shows more than 250,000 distinct CDR3 sequences, roughly 13% found once; its top ten account for 8.8%. Source material: PBMCs. The receptors originated from a human donor in good health (CMV status not recorded). Some clones in this sample may be carry-over from other donors' samples. Both conserved end residues are part of each CDR3. The order of the fields is V gene, J gene, D gene, CDR3 length, clone size, CDR3 protein, CDR3 DNA. The D gene is left open where the match is weak. Only some rows state a clone size, as once, few, many or a class for expanded clones.

>TRBV27|TRBJ2-1|TRBD1|16|NA
CASSQRQGLRYNEQFF
TGTGCCAGCAGTCAAAGACAGGGGCTACGTTACAATGAGCAGTTCTTC
>TRBV12-3/TRBV12-4|TRBJ1-2|NA|13|few
CASRQQGDDGYTF
TGTGCCAGCAGGCAACAGGGAGACGATGGCTACACCTTC
>TRBV29-1|TRBJ1-5|TRBD1|13|NA
CSVATGANQPQHF
TGCAGCGTTGCGACAGGGGCGAATCAGCCCCAGCATTTT
>TRBV7-2|TRBJ1-2|TRBD1|20|many
CASSPETSGQGKLSNYGYTF
TGTGCCAGCAGCCCCGAGACGAGCGGACAGGGAAAATTAAGTAACTATGGCTACACCTTC
>TRBV11-2|TRBJ1-6|NA|12|NA
CASSLPRSRLHF
TGTGCCAGCAGCCTCCCTCGGAGCCGCCTCCACTTT
>TRBV6-5|TRBJ2-7|NA|14|few
CASRLGVEPYEQYF
TGTGCCAGCAGGCTTGGGGTAGAACCCTACGAGCAGTACTTC
>TRBV7-9|TRBJ2-1|TRBD1|14|many
CASSSDRGWDEQFF
TGTGCCAGCAGCTCGGACAGGGGGTGGGATGAGCAGTTCTTC
>TRBV2|TRBJ2-5|TRBD1|13|NA
CASRNDRDETQYF
TGTGCCAGCAGAAACGACAGGGATGAGACCCAGTACTTC
>TRBV7-3|TRBJ2-7|TRBD2|14|many
CASSPGGGVDEQYF
TGTGCCAGCAGCCCCGGGGGGGGGGTGGACGAGCAGTACTTC
>TRBV20-1|TRBJ1-1|NA|14|many
CSARDSRPPRQAFF
TGCAGTGCTAGAGACTCCCGGCCCCCAAGGCAAGCTTTCTTT
>TRBV7-2|TRBJ1-5|NA|15|NA
CASSLVPGDNQPQHF
TGTGCCAGCAGCTTAGTTCCAGGAGACAATCAGCCCCAGCATTTT
>TRBV5-5|TRBJ2-5|TRBD2|15|NA
CASSLSTSAAETQYF
TGTGCCAGCAGCCTATCAACTAGCGCGGCGGAGACCCAGTACTTC
>TRBV29-1|TRBJ1-1|NA|13|NA
CSVVRQPNTEAFF
TGCAGCGTTGTGAGGCAACCGAACACTGAAGCTTTCTTT
>TRBV7-6|TRBJ1-2|NA|14|few
CASSPGRDFYGYTF
TGTGCCAGCAGCCCCGGTCGGGACTTCTATGGCTACACCTTC
>TRBV20-1|TRBJ1-1|TRBD1|11|many
CSGQVETEAFF
TGCAGCGGACAGGTGGAAACTGAAGCTTTCTTT
>TRBV6-5|TRBJ1-1|NA|16|many
CASSYSPGAVNTEAFF
TGTGCCAGCAGTTACTCGCCAGGGGCCGTGAACACTGAAGCTTTCTTT
>TRBV12-3/TRBV12-4|TRBJ1-4|NA|13|many
CASSLATSGKLFF
TGTGCCAGCAGTTTAGCTACTTCGGGGAAACTGTTTTTT
>TRBV28|TRBJ2-7|TRBD1|13|many
CASRDRVHYEQYF
TGTGCCAGCAGGGACAGGGTACACTACGAGCAGTACTTC
>TRBV20-1|TRBJ1-5|TRBD1|15|many
CSAMTGTGGNQPQHF
TGCAGTGCCATGACAGGGACAGGGGGCAATCAGCCCCAGCATTTT